This TCR beta chain was obtained from a study of T cells in Graves' hyperthyroidism and ophthalmopathy. Exclusion of patients followed from uncontrolled infection, other autoimmune disease, pregnancy or lactation. RNA transcripts yielded amplified TCR beta CDR3 regions. An initial round of RT-PCR targeting the TCR CDR3 relied on the HTBI primer set. TCRdb reanalysed the multiplex PCR reads using MiXCR and keeps one entry per CDR3 protein. Of hundreds of thousands of distinct CDR3 sequences in the sample, 35% to 40% were seen once. This clonotype has ten or more counts. The V gene's germline CDR1 is SGHVS and CDR2 FQNEAQ. Trimming took 11 bases from V and 6 from J, leaving 14 bases between them. CDR3 length equals 13 residues.

The gene calls are TRBV7-8 and TRBJ1-6, with a tentative D call TRBD1 (5 bases). Material for sequencing was blood. This receptor was taken from a man aged 18 to 29 with Graves' hyperthyroidism. CDR3 residues: CACMMGLNSPLHF. DNA for the CDR3: TGTGCCTGTATGATGGGACTTAATTCACCCCTCCACTTT.